The clone carrying this T cell receptor beta chain was observed a single time. Its antigen is unidentified. These data originate in a study of T cell responses to AZD1222 COVID-19 vaccine. Study at large: Researchers grouped second doses given at about 4 or about 12 weeks into one pool.

Points from the study as a whole: Recipients of two AZD1222 doses showed rising Spike-specific TCR breadth and depth. Repertoire sampling was restricted to post-peak T cell response timepoints. Just a handful of people given AZD1222 tested seropositive at baseline.

Germline loops: CDR1 MDHEN, CDR2 SYDVKM. V shed 4 bases and J shed 4 bases, with 17 bases lying between them. CDR3 length equals 17 residues. Here immunoSEQ multiplex PCR was the method, and the copy in TCRdb shows in-frame clones only, minus some. The sample lists some 83,000 clones, 80% to 90% seen once, with more than 5% in the top ten. This specimen was peripheral blood, taken on day 0 of AZD1222 vaccination. The chain combines TRBV28 with TRBJ1-6; TRBD1 might be the D (5 bases). The sequence was obtained from an adult in good health. This chain's CDR3 is CASSSDAAGTYNSPLHF. Here the CDR3 DNA reads TGTGCCAGCAGTTCGGACGCGGCGGGGACGTATAATTCACCCCTCCACTTT.